This section outlines one T cell receptor beta chain sequence together with its context. No cognate antigen has been identified for it. Base quality data are lacking; no much larger clone is found one base away. Library creation used the immunoSEQ multiplex PCR assay. TCRdb holds this immuneACCESS table with in-frame rearrangements only. Some clones are missing; in checked studies, unresolved V genes explain under half, and the rest has no known cause. The sample table contains 70,000 or so clones; only one count was recorded for roughly 90% of them. 0.42% of the sample lies in the top ten. As encoded in the germline V gene (reference sequence), CDR1 is SGHKS while CDR2 is YYEKEE. The CDR3 starts with the cysteine, ends with the phenylalanine, and has 11 residues. The kept DNA is CDR3 alone, 33 bases in frame from the first base. Trimming removed 0 bases from V and 9 bases from J, leaving 4 bases between the germline ends.

This sample is part of a study of technical replicates of blood from several donors (dated by TCRdb to 2017 to 2019). The sample taken for sequencing was T cells isolated from PBMCs. The chain links TRBV5-5 with TRBJ2-1; there is no confident call for the D gene. This receptor was obtained from a human donor in good health. The CDR3 region: CASSLVGEQFF. The nucleotides read TGTGCCAGCAGCTTGGTCGGTGAGCAGTTCTTC.